The 19 T cell receptor beta chains presented below share a single source sample, sequenced in a study of blood T cell repertoires in COVID-19. The data were produced by immunoSEQ multiplex PCR, yet TCRdb's version contains in-frame clones alone and is incomplete. The data contain about 260,000 clones, around 88% of them singletons. The specimen was peripheral blood. All receptors derive from a man younger than 45 with active or convalescent COVID-19.

This chain connects TRBV7-2 to TRBJ2-1, with unresolved D. Germline CDR1 and CDR2: SGHTA and FQGNSA. The CDR3 runs 15 residues. Trimming left V 5 bases short and J 0 bases short, with 11 bases between. CDR3 in amino acids: CASSLGPSSYNEQFF. The CDR3 DNA reads TGTGCCAGCAGCCTAGGGCCAAGCTCCTACAATGAGCAGTTCTTC.

The CDR3 DNA is TGTGCCAGCAGCCGTTGGCTAGCGAGCGCAGATACGCAGTATTTT. Residues: CASSRWLASADTQYF. The rearrangement joins TRBV7-8 to TRBJ2-3, with TRBD2 as a possible D gene (6 bases). The CDR3 consists of 15 residues. CDR1 and CDR2 from the germline V gene are SGHVS and FQNEAQ. Trimming removed 5 bases from V and 4 bases from J, with 16 bases in between. Combining the CDR3 with reference TRBV7-8 and TRBJ2-3 gives the whole variable domain GAGVSQSPRYKVAKRGQDVALRCDPISGHVSLFWYQQALGQGPEFLTYFQNEAQLDKSGLPSDRFFAERPEGSVSTLKIQRTQQEDSAVYLCASSRWLASADTQYFGPGTRLTVL.

Only a few counts were recorded for this clone. The rearrangement joins TRBV6-5 to TRBJ2-2; D gene uncertain. V lost 7 bases, J lost 2 bases, and 14 bases lay in between. CDR3 length equals 15 residues. Germline loops: CDR1 MNHEY, CDR2 SVGAGI. The CDR3 is CASTKTHFNTGELFF. CDR3 in DNA: TGTGCCAGCACTAAAACCCATTTCAACACCGGGGAGCTGTTTTTT.

The chain links TRBV7-8 to TRBJ2-2, with D possibly being TRBD1 (6 bases). Germline CDR1 SGHVS, CDR2 FQNEAQ. The V and J ends lost 5 bases and 6 bases respectively, with 25 bases between them. The CDR3 extends over 18 amino acids. CDR3 amino acids: CASSPDRGGWSGSGELFF. DNA of the CDR3: TGTGCCAGCAGCCCTGATAGAGGGGGTTGGTCGGGTTCCGGGGAGCTGTTTTTT.

As DNA, the CDR3 is TGTGCCAGCAGCGGGGACAGGGGGGGAACTAATGAAAAACTGTTTTTT. Translation gives CASSGDRGGTNEKLFF. The rearrangement uses TRBV4-2 and TRBJ1-4, with 11 bases that match TRBD1. The CDR3 spans 16 residues. Germline trimming cut 5 bases from V and 1 base from J; bases unmatched to any gene: 3. Germline V gene sequence: CDR1 LGHNA, CDR2 YNFKEQ.

V gene TRBV11-2 combines with J gene TRBJ1-2; 8 positions agree with TRBD1. V was clipped by 5 bases and J by 4 bases; unmatched bases: 3. The germline gives CDR1 SGHAT, CDR2 FQNNGV. CDR3 length: 13 amino acids. CDR3 nucleotide sequence: TGTGCCAGCAGCCAACAGGGGGTCTATGGCTACACCTTC. Its protein product is CASSQQGVYGYTF. The full variable domain, in which reference TRBV11-2 and TRBJ1-2 provide the parts outside the CDR3, is EAGVAQSPRYKIIEKRQSVAFWCNPISGHATLYWYQQILGQGPKLLIQFQNNGVVDDSQLPKDRFSAERLKGVDSTLKIQPAKLEDSAVYLCASSQQGVYGYTFGSGTRLTVV.

The V gene is TRBV19, the J gene TRBJ1-1; D unresolved. The CDR3 covers 15 residues. Trimming stripped 3 bases from V and 5 bases from J, with 16 bases between. Germline lookup yields CDR1 LNHDA and CDR2 SQIVND (reference sequence). The CDR3: CASSIQVAGETEAFF. CDR3 DNA sequence: TGTGCCAGTAGTATCCAAGTAGCCGGGGAAACTGAAGCTTTCTTT.

The chain uses TRBV19 and TRBJ1-4, with D possibly being TRBD1 (5 bases). The CDR3 is made up of 16 amino acids. V lost 4 bases to trimming and J lost 0 bases, with 12 bases between them. The germline gives CDR1 LNHDA, CDR2 SQIVND (reference sequence). The CDR3 spells CASSTEGEATNEKLFF. The CDR3 region has the DNA TGTGCCAGTAGTACGGAAGGGGAGGCAACTAATGAAAAACTGTTTTTT.

This clone appeared a single time. The chain recombines TRBV10-3 with TRBJ1-1, with D uncertain. Germline CDR1 is ENHRY and CDR2 is SYGVKD. Trimming left V 4 bases short and J 3 bases short, with 9 bases between. There are 13 residues in the CDR3. The DNA for the CDR3 is TGTGCCATCAGTGTTCGGCAGGACACTGAAGCTTTCTTT. Its translation is CAISVRQDTEAFF.

About this clone itself: The same CDR3 arises from other DNA sequences in this sample as well. V and J are TRBV12-3 or TRBV12-4 and TRBJ1-2, with 10 bases matching TRBD1. V lost 5 bases and J lost 7; bases outside the gene matches: 4. CDR3 size: 13 residues. The CDR3 loop reads CASSRDRGSGYTF. For the CDR3, the DNA is TGTGCCAGCAGTAGGGACAGGGGCTCTGGCTACACCTTC.

The rearrangement joins TRBV2 to TRBJ1-2; weak D call: TRBD1 (6 bases). V lost 3 bases and J lost 0, with 8 bases in between. This CDR3 has 14 amino acids. Germline V gene data show CDR1 as SNHLY and CDR2 as FYNNEI. CDR3 residues: CASSEHRANYGYTF. The DNA of the CDR3 is TGTGCCAGCAGTGAGCACAGGGCTAACTATGGCTACACCTTC.

J is TRBJ2-7 and V is TRBV27, with 8 nucleotides matching TRBD2. This CDR3 region has 15 residues. The V and J ends lost 7 bases and 2 bases, in that order; junction bases with no gene match: 10. Germline V gives CDR1 MNHEY, CDR2 SMNVEV (reference sequence). The CDR3 reads CASKVPRGGTYEQYF. The CDR3 DNA reads as TGTGCCAGCAAGGTCCCCCGCGGGGGGACCTACGAGCAGTACTTC.

V is TRBV4-1 and J is TRBJ2-5; TRBD2 aligns across 7 bases. The V gene's germline CDR1 is MGHRA and CDR2 YSYEKL. The J segment lost 4 bases and the V segment lost 0 bases, leaving 5 bases of the junction unmatched. CDR3 size: 15 residues. The CDR3 nucleotides are TGCGCCAGCAGCCAAGATCCCCAGCGGGGAGAGACCCAGTACTTC. Its translation is CASSQDPQRGETQYF.

The chain carries TRBV29-1 and TRBJ2-6, with 10 bases fitting TRBD1. Germline CDR1 reads SQVTM; CDR2 reads ANQGSEA. The CDR3 runs to 16 residues. V dropped 4 bases and J dropped 4; count of bases not matched to a gene: 7. CDR3 sequence reads: CSVAGTGASGANVLTF. CDR3 coding DNA: TGCAGCGTTGCGGGGACAGGGGCATCCGGGGCCAACGTCCTGACTTTC.

The gene calls are TRBV11-1 and TRBJ2-5, with 10 bases matching TRBD2. CDR3 length: 16 amino acids. The germline V gene encodes CDR1 SGHAT and CDR2 FQDESV (reference sequence). After removal of 5 bases from V and 5 bases from J, the junction contained 11 bases not matched to a gene. The CDR3 DNA follows: TGTGCCAGCAGCGCCCCACTAGCGGGGCCGCCGGAGACCCAGTACTTC. It codes for CASSAPLAGPPETQYF.

The table lists this clone with a few counts. CDR3 loop: CASSLGRGSGYTF. The CDR3 DNA follows: TGTGCCAGCAGTTTAGGTCGCGGCAGTGGCTACACCTTC. The chain carries TRBV12-3 or TRBV12-4 and TRBJ1-2; D not certain. There are 13 residues in the CDR3. V was shortened by 1 base and J by 7 bases, with 10 bases between the two germline ends.

This rearrangement joins TRBV2 to TRBJ1-3, with D maybe TRBD1 (5 bases). V gave up 8 bases and J gave up 0 bases, with 17 bases separating them. This CDR3 has 16 residues. CDR1 is SNHLY and CDR2 is FYNNEI in the germline V gene. The DNA for the CDR3 is TGTGCCAGCTGCCAAACCCGACAGCGCTCTGGAAACACCATATATTTT. Amino acids: CASCQTRQRSGNTIYF.

The V and J genes are TRBV11-2 and TRBJ2-7, with a tentative D call TRBD2 (6 bases). Between the trimmed V and J ends, which lost 4 bases and 0 bases, there was a span of 19 bases. The germline gives CDR1 SGHAT, CDR2 FQNNGV. This CDR3 is built from 17 residues. This chain's CDR3 is CASSSSPGLLLSYEQYF. DNA for the CDR3: TGTGCCAGCAGCTCATCACCGGGACTCTTACTCTCCTACGAGCAGTACTTC.

The chain links TRBV6-5 to TRBJ2-7, with no clear D. The CDR3 runs to 13 residues. The V end lost 4 bases, the J end lost 0 bases, and 7 bases lay between the germline ends. Germline CDR1 is MNHEY and CDR2 is SVGAGI. The CDR3 spells CASSWAVSYEQYF. The DNA for the CDR3 is TGTGCCAGCAGTTGGGCTGTCTCCTACGAGCAGTACTTC.